The 27 T cell receptor beta chains reported below all come from one sample, sequenced in a study of control samples from healthy donors and cancer patients. The method was immunoSEQ multiplex PCR; TCRdb's version includes in-frame clones alone and lacks a portion of them. The profile shows about 94,000 clones, approximately 90% of them singletons. Sequencing input: blood. The source is a woman younger than 30 in good health.

The rearrangement joins TRBV9 to TRBJ2-7; a possible D gene is TRBD1 (5 bases). V was shortened by 4 bases and J by 3 bases, with 14 bases between the two germline ends. The CDR3 covers 14 residues. CDR1 and CDR2 from the germline V gene are SGDLS and YYNGEE. CDR3 DNA: TGTGCCAGCAGCTCCCAAGAACAGGACTACGAGCAGTACTTC. It codes for CASSSQEQDYEQYF.

This clone appeared once. The gene calls are TRBV4-1 and TRBJ1-2; D is undetermined. Per germline, CDR1 MGHRA and CDR2 YSYEKL. CDR3 length: 13 amino acids. V lost 1 base and J lost 6, with 9 bases in between. The CDR3 nucleotides read TGCGCCAGCAGCCAAGGGGGTCGGGATGGCTACACCTTC. Residues: CASSQGGRDGYTF.

The V gene is TRBV7-9, the J gene TRBJ2-3; TRBD1 matches 7 bases. The CDR3 is 15 residues long. Germline V gives CDR1 SEHNR, CDR2 FQNEAQ (reference sequence). Trimming cost V 5 bases and J 1 base; bases outside gene matches: 6. The CDR3 here is CASSHRDRRTDTQYF. The CDR3 coding sequence is TGTGCCAGCAGCCACCGGGACAGACGCACAGATACGCAGTATTTT. Full variable domain (outside the CDR3, taken from reference TRBV7-9 and TRBJ2-3): DTGVSQNPRHKITKRGQNVTFRCDPISEHNRLYWYRQTLGQGPEFLTYFQNEAQLEKSRLLSDRFSAERPKGSFSTLEIQRTEQGDSAMYLCASSHRDRRTDTQYFGPGTRLTVL.

The rearrangement links TRBV7-2 to TRBJ2-5; 11 bases agree with TRBD1. This CDR3 comprises 15 residues. Germline values: CDR1 SGHTA, CDR2 FQGNSA. V gave up 3 bases and J gave up 9 bases; unmatched junction bases: 9. This CDR3 is CASSFYPGQGVAQYF. The CDR3 region has the DNA TGTGCCAGCAGCTTCTATCCGGGACAGGGGGTAGCCCAGTACTTC.

The chain has TRBV10-2 and TRBJ2-7; D remains unclear. This CDR3 is built from 15 residues. Trimming stripped 0 bases from V and 0 bases from J, with 9 bases between. Germline CDR1 is WSHSY and CDR2 is SAAADI. CDR3 nucleotides: TGCGCCAGCAGTGAGTCCCGCAGCGACTCCTACGAGCAGTACTTC. Its protein is CASSESRSDSYEQYF.

The rearrangement joins TRBV5-1 to TRBJ1-1; D ambiguous. This CDR3 region has 18 residues. Per the germline V gene, CDR1 is SGHRS and CDR2 is YFSETQ. Trimming took off 0 bases at V and 1 base at J, with 19 bases between the two ends. The CDR3: CASSLALETTRWNTEAFF. The DNA of the CDR3 is TGCGCCAGCAGCTTGGCCCTCGAAACGACCCGCTGGAACACTGAAGCTTTCTTT.

The chain combines TRBV6-2 or TRBV6-3 with TRBJ2-5; TRBD1 or TRBD2 may be the D gene (5 bases each). The CDR3 extends over 15 amino acids. Germline V lookup: CDR1 MNHEY, CDR2 SVGEGT. With 6 bases removed from V and 1 base from J, the gap between germline ends came to 15 bases. CDR3 sequence reads: CASSLTGTLQETQYF. In DNA form, the CDR3 reads TGTGCCAGCAGCCTGACCGGGACCCTCCAAGAGACCCAGTACTTC.

This chain uses TRBV20-1 with TRBJ2-7, with D uncertain. The CDR3 spans 12 residues. The V end lost 3 bases, the J end lost 1 base, and 7 bases lay between the germline ends. CDR1 is DFQATT and CDR2 is SNEGSKA in the germline V gene (reference sequence). This CDR3 reads CSASLGSYEQYF. Written as DNA, the CDR3 is TGCAGTGCTAGTCTGGGGTCCTACGAGCAGTACTTC.

The chain is built from TRBV18 and TRBJ2-4; no clear D. This CDR3 has 18 residues. V lost 1 base, J lost 1 base, and 17 bases lay in between. Germline V lookup: CDR1 KGHSH, CDR2 LQKENI. The CDR3 here is CASSPRPMDNLAKNIQYF. Here the CDR3 DNA reads TGTGCCAGCTCACCACGGCCTATGGATAACCTGGCCAAAAACATTCAGTACTTC. Drawing the rest from reference TRBV18 and TRBJ2-4, the complete variable domain is NAGVMQNPRHLVRRRGQEARLRCSPMKGHSHVYWYRQLPEEGLKFMVYLQKENIIDESGMPKERFSAEFPKEGPSILRIQQVVRGDSAAYFCASSPRPMDNLAKNIQYFGAGTRLSVL.

The chain uses TRBV7-9 and TRBJ1-5; D is possibly TRBD1 (5 bases). The CDR3 is 16 residues long. CDR1 and CDR2 (germline): SEHNR, FQNEAQ (reference sequence). V was shortened by 0 bases and J by 1 base, with 10 bases between the two germline ends. This chain's CDR3 is CASSLAGDLSNQPQHF. For the CDR3, the DNA is TGTGCCAGCAGCTTAGCGGGGGACCTAAGCAATCAGCCCCAGCATTTT.

In its sample, this clone was seen once. The chain is built from TRBV10-2 and TRBJ2-1, with D possibly being TRBD1 or TRBD2 (6 bases each). V dropped 7 bases and J dropped 4 bases, with 14 bases sitting between them. The CDR3 is made up of 14 amino acids. In germline, CDR1 is WSHSY, CDR2 SAAADI. The CDR3 DNA reads as TGCGCCAGCAACCGGGGGCGACCTTACAATGAGCAGTTCTTC. Translated: CASNRGRPYNEQFF.

J is TRBJ2-7 and V is TRBV6-1; the match to TRBD1 covers 7 bases. The CDR3 is made up of 14 amino acids. Trimming removed 2 bases from V and 2 bases from J; junction bases left unmatched: 3. Germline-derived CDR1 and CDR2 are MNHNS and SASEGT. The CDR3 DNA sequence: TGTGCCAGCAGTGAAAGGGACAGAGCCTACGAGCAGTACTTC. Translating gives CASSERDRAYEQYF.

The rearrangement uses TRBV27 and TRBJ1-4, with D maybe TRBD1 (6 bases). The V and J ends lost 5 bases and 8 bases respectively, with 18 bases between them. The CDR3 runs 15 residues. Per the germline V gene, CDR1 is MNHEY and CDR2 is SMNVEV (reference sequence). The CDR3 loop reads CASSLLGGVEEKLFF. In nucleotides, the CDR3 is TGTGCCAGCAGTCTCCTAGGGGGGGTAGAGGAAAAACTGTTTTTT.

The J gene is TRBJ2-7, the V gene TRBV13, with 7 bases that match TRBD2. The CDR3 covers 14 residues. V trimming: 5 bases; J trimming: 2 bases; junction bases outside the gene matches: 6. CDR1 is PRHDT and CDR2 is FYEKMQ in the germline V gene (reference sequence). Here the CDR3 reads CASSPRDYAYEQYF. The DNA for the CDR3 is TGTGCCAGCAGCCCCCGGGACTACGCCTACGAGCAGTACTTC. The complete variable domain, with remaining parts taken from reference TRBV13 and TRBJ2-7, reads AAGVIQSPRHLIKEKRETATLKCYPIPRHDTVYWYQQGPGQDPQFLISFYEKMQSDKGSIPDRFSAQQFSDYHSELNMSSLELGDSALYFCASSPRDYAYEQYFGPGTRLTVT.

This sequence joins TRBV4-1 and TRBJ2-1; TRBD1 is a possible D gene (6 bases). Germline V gives CDR1 MGHRA, CDR2 YSYEKL. This CDR3 is 15 amino acids long. V gave up 1 base and J gave up 8 bases, with 15 bases separating them. CDR3 region: CASSQGELQGDEQFF. The CDR3 region has the DNA TGCGCCAGCAGCCAAGGAGAATTACAGGGCGATGAGCAGTTCTTC.

In this sample, this clone turned up once. The CDR3 bases are TGTGCCAGCAGTTCAATGCAGGGGGCTGGGGAGACCCAGTACTTC. It is translated as CASSSMQGAGETQYF. The chain combines TRBV6-5 with TRBJ2-5, with TRBD1 matching over 8 bases. The germline CDR1 and CDR2 sequences are MNHEY and SVGAGI. Trimming removed 4 bases from V and 5 bases from J; junction bases left unmatched: 9. This CDR3 comprises 15 residues.

The rearrangement joins TRBV5-1 to TRBJ1-2; 8 bases align to TRBD1. This CDR3 has 14 residues. The trim removed 4 bases at V and 4 bases at J, leaving 6 bases unmatched. Germline CDR1 and CDR2: SGHRS and YFSETQ. This CDR3 is CASSLQTGGYGYTF. CDR3 nucleotides: TGCGCCAGCAGCCTTCAAACAGGGGGCTATGGCTACACCTTC.

Only one count was recorded for this clone. V is TRBV24-1 and J is TRBJ2-7, with 7 bases matching TRBD2. CDR1 is KGHDR and CDR2 is SFDVKD in the germline V gene. The CDR3 is 13 residues long. The ends lost 5 bases at V and 0 bases at J; junction bases unmatched: 0. The CDR3 loop is CATSAGGSYEQYF. In DNA, the CDR3 is TGTGCCACCAGTGCGGGGGGCTCCTACGAGCAGTACTTC.

The chain couples TRBV18 to TRBJ2-3; D unclear. CDR3 size: 15 residues. CDR1 and CDR2 (germline): KGHSH, LQKENI. Deletions cut 4 bases from V and 3 bases from J, with 14 bases between. As DNA, the CDR3 is TGTGCCAGCTCACTCCACGTGGGGTTGACAGATACGCAGTATTTT. Translation gives CASSLHVGLTDTQYF.

The chain joins TRBV3-1 (or the pseudogene TRBV3-2) to TRBJ2-7; D assignment may be TRBD1 or TRBD2 (5 bases each). CDR1 is LGHDT and CDR2 is YNNKEL in the germline V gene (reference sequence). Trimming took off 0 bases at V and 1 base at J, with 10 bases between the two ends. This CDR3 is built from 15 residues. CDR3 coding DNA: TGTGCCAGCAGCCAAGAAGGGACGAAGTCCTACGAGCAGTACTTC. This gives the protein CASSQEGTKSYEQYF.

The chain carries TRBV4-1 and TRBJ1-1; weak D call: TRBD1 (5 bases). V was shortened by 0 bases and J by 4 bases, with 21 bases between the two germline ends. The CDR3 extends over 18 amino acids. In germline, CDR1 is MGHRA, CDR2 YSYEKL. CDR3 protein: CASSQDLTGGVGITEAFF. In nucleotides, the CDR3 is TGCGCCAGCAGCCAAGATTTGACGGGGGGGGTTGGCATCACTGAAGCTTTCTTT.

The genes are TRBV2 and TRBJ1-1, with TRBD1 as a possible D gene (5 bases). This CDR3 has 12 residues. Germline CDR1 reads SNHLY; CDR2 reads FYNNEI. The V gene lost 7 bases and the J gene lost 10 bases, with 16 bases spanning the gap. CDR3 nucleotide sequence: TGTGCCAGCATTGGAGGGGACGCACGAGCTTTCTTT. Amino acid sequence: CASIGGDARAFF.

The CDR3 protein is CASSSVGGMWGYTF. The CDR3 DNA reads as TGTGCCAGCAGTTCAGTAGGGGGGATGTGGGGCTACACCTTC. V is TRBV27 and J is TRBJ1-2, with D perhaps matching TRBD1 (6 bases). V lost 4 bases to trimming and J lost 8 bases, with 17 bases between them. CDR3 length: 14 residues. Germline V gene lookup returns CDR1 MNHEY and CDR2 SMNVEV (reference sequence).

V usage is TRBV6-5 and J usage is TRBJ1-2, with 8 nucleotides matching TRBD1. The germline gives CDR1 MNHEY, CDR2 SVGAGI. V lost 6 bases, J lost 7 bases, and 13 bases stayed unmatched. This CDR3 contains 15 residues. Here the CDR3 DNA reads TGTGCCAGCAGCACCACGGATTTTACAGGGGGTGGCTACACCTTC. It specifies CASSTTDFTGGGYTF.

CDR3 amino acids: CASSLTGHGYTF. The CDR3 nucleotides are TGCGCCAGCAGCTTGACAGGGCATGGCTACACCTTC. V and J are TRBV5-1 and TRBJ1-2; tentative D call: TRBD1 (6 bases). Germline V gene sequence: CDR1 SGHRS, CDR2 YFSETQ. The ends were cut back, 1 base at V and 6 bases at J, with 7 bases in the middle. CDR3 size: 12 residues.

A remark on this clone: An end of the junction differs from the germline gene, which may be a read error. The gene calls are TRBV11-2 and TRBJ1-1, with a weak D call TRBD1 (5 bases). The CDR3 has 13 residues. CDR1 and CDR2 from the germline V gene are SGHAT and FQNNGV. Written as DNA, the CDR3 is TGTGCCAGCAGGTTAGGGGAACACACTGAAGCTTTCTTT. Its protein product is CASRLGEHTEAFF. Supplemented by reference TRBV11-2 and TRBJ1-1, the full variable domain reads EAGVAQSPRYKIIEKRQSVAFWCNPISGHATLYWYQQILGQGPKLLIQFQNNGVVDDSQLPKDRFSAERLKGVDSTLKIQPAKLEDSAVYLCASRLGEHTEAFFGQGTRLTVV.

The chain carries TRBV6-8 and TRBJ2-7; 8 bases are a match to TRBD2. The germline gives CDR1 MNHGY, CDR2 SAAAGT. This CDR3 spans 17 amino acids. V was clipped by 1 base and J by 0 bases; unmatched bases: 8. This CDR3 reads CASSYFRGGSDSYEQYF. In DNA, the CDR3 is TGTGCCAGCAGTTACTTCCGGGGGGGGTCGGACTCCTACGAGCAGTACTTC.